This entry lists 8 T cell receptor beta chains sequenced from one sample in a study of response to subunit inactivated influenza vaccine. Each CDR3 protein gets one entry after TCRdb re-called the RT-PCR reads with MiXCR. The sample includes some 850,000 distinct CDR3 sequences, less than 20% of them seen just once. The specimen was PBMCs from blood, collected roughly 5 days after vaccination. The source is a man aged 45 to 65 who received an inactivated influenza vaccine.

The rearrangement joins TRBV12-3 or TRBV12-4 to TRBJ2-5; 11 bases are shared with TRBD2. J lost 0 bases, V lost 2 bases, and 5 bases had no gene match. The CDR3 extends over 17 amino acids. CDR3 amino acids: CASSLLAGGPYQETQYF. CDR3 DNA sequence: TGTGCCAGCAGTTTACTAGCGGGAGGCCCGTACCAAGAGACCCAGTACTTC.

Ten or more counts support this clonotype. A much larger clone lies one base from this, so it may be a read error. Written as DNA, the CDR3 is TGTGCCTTCTGTTTCGGGCCTGTCGGCGGGAGGATACCCTACAATGAGCAGTTCTTC. Translated, it gives CAFCFGPVGGRIPYNEQFF. This chain joins TRBV2 and TRBJ2-1; 8 nucleotides line up with TRBD2. Germline V gene lookup returns CDR1 SNHLY and CDR2 FYNNEI. Trimming removed 11 bases from V and 2 bases from J; junction bases left unmatched: 23. The CDR3 loop spans 19 amino acids.

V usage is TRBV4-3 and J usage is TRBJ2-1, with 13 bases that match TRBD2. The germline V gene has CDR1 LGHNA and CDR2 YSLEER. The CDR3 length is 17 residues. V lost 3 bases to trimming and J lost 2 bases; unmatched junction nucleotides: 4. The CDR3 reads CASSHRLAGGPYNEQFF. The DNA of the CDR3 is TGCGCCAGCAGCCATAGACTAGCGGGGGGACCCTACAATGAGCAGTTCTTC.

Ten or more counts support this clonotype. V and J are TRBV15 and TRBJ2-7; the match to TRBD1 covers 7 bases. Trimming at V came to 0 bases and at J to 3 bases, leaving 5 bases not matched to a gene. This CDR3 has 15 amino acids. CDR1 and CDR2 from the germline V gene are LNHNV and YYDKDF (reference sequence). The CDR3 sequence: CATSRDLGQYYEQYF. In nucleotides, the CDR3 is TGTGCCACCAGCAGAGATCTGGGACAGTACTACGAGCAGTACTTC.

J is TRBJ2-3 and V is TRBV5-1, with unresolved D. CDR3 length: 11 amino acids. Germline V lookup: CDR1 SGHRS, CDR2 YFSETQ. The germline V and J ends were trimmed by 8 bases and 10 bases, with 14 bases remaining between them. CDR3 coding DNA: TGCGCCAGGAGCCCCACCGGCGCGCAGTATTTT. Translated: CARSPTGAQYF.

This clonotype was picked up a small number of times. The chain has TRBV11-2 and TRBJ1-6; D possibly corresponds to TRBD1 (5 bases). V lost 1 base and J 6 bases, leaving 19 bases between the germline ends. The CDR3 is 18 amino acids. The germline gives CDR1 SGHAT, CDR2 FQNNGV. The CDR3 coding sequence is TGTGCCAGCAGCTTAGGACGGACAATCAATTGGCGTAATTCACCCCTCCACTTT. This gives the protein CASSLGRTINWRNSPLHF.

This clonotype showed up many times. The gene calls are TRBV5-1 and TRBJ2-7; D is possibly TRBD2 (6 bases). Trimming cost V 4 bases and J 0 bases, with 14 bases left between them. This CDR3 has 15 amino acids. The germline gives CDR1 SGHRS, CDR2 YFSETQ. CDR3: CASSKGPGGSYEQYF. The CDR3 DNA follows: TGCGCCAGCAGCAAGGGACCCGGGGGCTCCTACGAGCAGTACTTC.

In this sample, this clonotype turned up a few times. CDR3 region: CASSPVTPYEQFF. The DNA for the CDR3 is TGTGCCAGCTCACCAGTCACTCCCTATGAGCAGTTCTTC. V and J are TRBV18 and TRBJ2-1; D is undetermined. CDR1 and CDR2 (germline): KGHSH, LQKENI. V was clipped by 2 bases and J by 8 bases, with 10 bases between them. The CDR3 extends over 13 amino acids. Together with reference TRBV18 and TRBJ2-1, the CDR3 gives the full variable domain: NAGVMQNPRHLVRRRGQEARLRCSPMKGHSHVYWYRQLPEEGLKFMVYLQKENIIDESGMPKERFSAEFPKEGPSILRIQQVVRGDSAAYFCASSPVTPYEQFFGPGTRLTVL.